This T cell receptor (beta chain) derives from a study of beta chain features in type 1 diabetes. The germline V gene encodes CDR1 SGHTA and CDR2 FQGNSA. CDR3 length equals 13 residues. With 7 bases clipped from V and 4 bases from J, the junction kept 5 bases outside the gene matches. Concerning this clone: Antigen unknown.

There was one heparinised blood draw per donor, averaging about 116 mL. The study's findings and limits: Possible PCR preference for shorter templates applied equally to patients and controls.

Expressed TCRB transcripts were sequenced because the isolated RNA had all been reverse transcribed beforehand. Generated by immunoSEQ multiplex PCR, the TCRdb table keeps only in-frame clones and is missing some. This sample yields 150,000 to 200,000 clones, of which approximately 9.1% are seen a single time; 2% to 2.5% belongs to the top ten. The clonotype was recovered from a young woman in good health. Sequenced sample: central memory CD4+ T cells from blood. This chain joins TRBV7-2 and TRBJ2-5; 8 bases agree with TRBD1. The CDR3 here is CASNFRGRETQYF. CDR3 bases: TGTGCCAGCAACTTCAGGGGGCGAGAGACCCAGTACTTC.